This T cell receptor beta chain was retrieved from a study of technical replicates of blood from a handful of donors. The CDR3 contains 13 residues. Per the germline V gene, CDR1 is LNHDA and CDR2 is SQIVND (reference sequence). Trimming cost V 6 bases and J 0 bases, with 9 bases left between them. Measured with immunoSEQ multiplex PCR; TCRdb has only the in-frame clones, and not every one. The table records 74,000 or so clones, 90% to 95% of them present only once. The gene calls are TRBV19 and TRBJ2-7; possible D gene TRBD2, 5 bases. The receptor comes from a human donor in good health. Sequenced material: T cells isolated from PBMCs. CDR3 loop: CASSGMFSYEQYF. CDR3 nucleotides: TGTGCCAGTAGCGGGATGTTCTCCTACGAGCAGTACTTC.